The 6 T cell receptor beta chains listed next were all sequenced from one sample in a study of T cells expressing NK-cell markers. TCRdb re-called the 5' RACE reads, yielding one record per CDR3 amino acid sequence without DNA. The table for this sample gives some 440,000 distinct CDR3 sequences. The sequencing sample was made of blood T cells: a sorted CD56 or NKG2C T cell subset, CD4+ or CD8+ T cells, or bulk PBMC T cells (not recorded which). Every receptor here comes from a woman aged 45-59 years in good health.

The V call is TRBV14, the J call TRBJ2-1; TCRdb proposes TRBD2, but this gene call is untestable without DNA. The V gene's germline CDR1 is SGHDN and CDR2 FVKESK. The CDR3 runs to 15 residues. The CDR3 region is CASSPLESRRAEQFF.

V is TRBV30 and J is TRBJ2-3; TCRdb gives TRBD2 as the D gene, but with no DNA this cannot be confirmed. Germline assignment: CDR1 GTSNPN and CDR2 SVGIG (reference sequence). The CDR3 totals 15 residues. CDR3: CAWSVRSSGSLSQYF.

The CDR3 loop reads CASSLLGQGVSGWAFF. The chain couples TRBV4-1 to TRBJ1-1; the TCRdb call, TRBD1, lacks DNA for checking. CDR3 size: 16 residues. The germline gives CDR1 MGHRA, CDR2 YSYEKL.

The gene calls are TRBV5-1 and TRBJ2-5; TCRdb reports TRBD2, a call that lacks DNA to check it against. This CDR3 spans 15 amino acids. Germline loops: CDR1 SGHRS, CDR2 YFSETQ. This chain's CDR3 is CASSQRTTLQETQYF.

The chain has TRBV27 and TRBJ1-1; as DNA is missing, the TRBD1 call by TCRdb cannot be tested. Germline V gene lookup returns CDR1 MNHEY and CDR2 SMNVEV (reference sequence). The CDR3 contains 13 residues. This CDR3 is CASSPRDRGTAFF.

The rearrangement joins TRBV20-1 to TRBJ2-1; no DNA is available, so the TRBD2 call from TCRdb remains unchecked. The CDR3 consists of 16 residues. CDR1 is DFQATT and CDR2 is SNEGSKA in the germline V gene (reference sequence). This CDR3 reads CSAIWAATGRYNEQFF.